What follows are 21 T cell receptor beta chains derived from one specimen sequenced in a study of shared clonotypes between healthy human individuals. Using immunoSEQ multiplex PCR, the repertoire was profiled, and TCRdb retains in-frame clones only, with some absent. The sample has more than 2,000,000 clones; just over 90% are singletons. The sample comprised naive CD4+ T cells sorted from blood. Subset given: CD45RA+ positively selected. Receptor source: a man between 18 and 35 years old in good health.

The genes are TRBV5-5 and TRBJ2-6; the D is unclear. The CDR3 spans 15 residues. Germline V gene sequence: CDR1 SGHKS, CDR2 YYEKEE (reference sequence). V was pared by 0 bases and J by 0 bases, with 4 bases between. CDR3 sequence (DNA): TGTGCCAGCAGCTTGGAGGTCTCTGGGGCCAACGTCCTGACTTTC. It specifies CASSLEVSGANVLTF.

The chain recombines TRBV25-1 with TRBJ1-2; D is uncertain. This CDR3 comprises 13 residues. Germline values: CDR1 MGHDK, CDR2 SYGVNS. V was trimmed by 4 bases and J by 5 bases, leaving 11 bases between them. The CDR3 DNA reads TGTGCCAGCAGTGTAATTTCGGGTTATGGCTACACCTTC. Amino acid sequence: CASSVISGYGYTF.

J is TRBJ2-2 and V is TRBV21-1; TRBD1, the table's D call, was not compared with the DNA. TRBV21-1 is an annotated pseudogene. This CDR3 region has 17 residues. CDR3 sequence (DNA): TGTGCCAGCAGCCAATGGACAGGGCATCCGAACACCGGGGAGCTGTTTTTT. This translates into CASSQWTGHPNTGELFF.

The chain uses TRBV6-6 and TRBJ2-7; D ambiguous. Germline CDR1 MNHNY, CDR2 SVGAGI (reference sequence). This CDR3 contains 15 residues. V lost 4 bases and J lost 3, with 16 bases in between. The CDR3: CASSSGQALNYEQYF. Here the CDR3 DNA reads TGTGCCAGCAGTTCCGGGCAGGCGCTGAACTACGAGCAGTACTTC.

The V and J genes are TRBV5-6 and TRBJ1-5, with 11 bases aligning to TRBD1. Trimming at V came to 4 bases and at J to 5 bases, leaving 8 bases not matched to a gene. The length of the CDR3 is 16 residues. Germline CDR1 SGHDT, CDR2 YYEEEE. CDR3 sequence reads: CASSKDRGRWDQPQHF. The CDR3 region has the DNA TGTGCCAGCAGCAAGGACAGGGGGCGATGGGATCAGCCCCAGCATTTT. Supplemented by reference TRBV5-6 and TRBJ1-5, the full variable domain reads DAGVTQSPTHLIKTRGQQVTLRCSPKSGHDTVSWYQQALGQGPQFIFQYYEEEERQRGNFPDRFSGHQFPNYSSELNVNALLLGDSALYLCASSKDRGRWDQPQHFGDGTRLSIL.

The rearrangement links TRBV6-5 to TRBJ2-7, with 11 bases lining up with TRBD2. Germline V lookup: CDR1 MNHEY, CDR2 SVGAGI. Germline trimming cut 6 bases from V and 3 bases from J; bases unmatched to any gene: 4. This CDR3 comprises 14 residues. CDR3 nucleotides: TGTGCCAGCAGCAATAGCGGGAGGGTCTACGAGCAGTACTTC. Protein: CASSNSGRVYEQYF.

The CDR3, as DNA: TGCAGCGTTGCCCACAGGGTGTCCCTTGGCGAGCAGTACTTC. Translated, it gives CSVAHRVSLGEQYF. The chain has TRBV29-1 and TRBJ2-7; possibly TRBD1 for D (6 bases). The CDR3 extends over 14 amino acids. With 4 bases removed from V and 6 bases from J, the gap between germline ends came to 19 bases. Germline CDR1 and CDR2: SQVTM and ANQGSEA.

The chain recombines TRBV6-1 with TRBJ1-5, with D perhaps TRBD1 (6 bases). Trimming removed 2 bases at V and 8 bases at J, with 13 bases between. The CDR3 covers 14 residues. Germline CDR1 is MNHNS and CDR2 is SASEGT. The CDR3: CASSEQEGGEPQHF. DNA of the CDR3: TGTGCCAGCAGTGAACAGGAAGGGGGGGAGCCCCAGCATTTT.

The CDR3 is CASGTTDTQYF. In DNA, the CDR3 is TGTGCCAGCGGAACGACAGATACGCAGTATTTT. The rearrangement uses TRBV28 and TRBJ2-3; no reliable D call. Per germline, CDR1 MDHEN and CDR2 SYDVKM. Trimming removed 8 bases at V and 3 bases at J, with 6 bases between. The CDR3 is made up of 11 amino acids.

This sequence joins TRBV6-6 and TRBJ1-1; 9 bases are shared with TRBD1. The CDR3 spans 14 residues. CDR1 and CDR2 from the germline V gene are MNHNY and SVGAGI (reference sequence). The ends lost 6 bases at V and 4 bases at J; junction bases unmatched: 6. CDR3 DNA: TGTGCCAGCAGCACCGGGACAGGGTTCACTGAAGCTTTCTTT. It encodes CASSTGTGFTEAFF.

The V and J genes are TRBV5-1 and TRBJ2-7, with D tentatively TRBD2 (5 bases). Per the germline V gene, CDR1 is SGHRS and CDR2 is YFSETQ. Trimming removed 4 bases at V and 4 bases at J, with 15 bases between. CDR3 length: 14 residues. CDR3 loop: CASSHGGPNYEQYF. The CDR3, as DNA: TGCGCCAGCAGCCACGGCGGGCCCAATTACGAGCAGTACTTC.

V and J are TRBV29-1 and TRBJ2-5; 8 nucleotides line up with TRBD1. V dropped 6 bases and J dropped 5; count of bases not matched to a gene: 14. CDR3 size: 15 residues. CDR1 is SQVTM and CDR2 is ANQGSEA in the germline V gene. This CDR3 reads CSVRQGTLSWETQYF. The CDR3 bases are TGCAGCGTGAGACAGGGGACGTTGAGCTGGGAGACCCAGTACTTC. Supplemented by reference TRBV29-1 and TRBJ2-5, the full variable domain reads SAVISQKPSRDICQRGTSLTIQCQVDSQVTMMFWYRQQPGQSLTLIATANQGSEATYESGFVIDKFPISRPNLTFSTLTVSNMSPEDSSIYLCSVRQGTLSWETQYFGPGTRLLVL.

This clone was seen a single time. Other DNA variants within this sample encode the same CDR3. This chain uses TRBV7-9 with TRBJ1-2, with D perhaps TRBD1 (5 bases). Looked up from germline, CDR1 is SEHNR and CDR2 is FQNEAQ (reference sequence). Trimming stripped 2 bases from V and 2 bases from J, with 6 bases between. The CDR3 is 13 residues long. This CDR3 is CASSLQGNYGYTF. CDR3 DNA: TGTGCCAGCAGCTTACAGGGCAACTATGGCTACACCTTC.

As to this clone: The sample has other DNA sequences that encode this CDR3 too. The CDR3 protein is CASRTGNSPLHF. In nucleotides, the CDR3 is TGTGCCTCCCGGACAGGGAATTCACCCCTCCACTTT. V and J are TRBV27 and TRBJ1-6; 8 bases are shared with TRBD1. The germline V gene encodes CDR1 MNHEY and CDR2 SMNVEV (reference sequence). Unmatched junction bases numbered 4, after V lost 11 bases and J lost 7 bases. This CDR3 contains 12 residues.

The rearrangement links TRBV11-2 to TRBJ2-3; no clear D gene. Trimming removed 0 bases at V and 0 bases at J, with 4 bases between. The germline gives CDR1 SGHAT, CDR2 FQNNGV. The CDR3 contains 14 residues. CDR3 DNA sequence: TGTGCCAGCAGCTTAGATCTCAGCACAGATACGCAGTATTTT. Translating it yields CASSLDLSTDTQYF.

As to this clone: Other DNA sequences in the sample encode the same CDR3. The CDR3 sequence is CASSSQGPNTGELFF. DNA for the CDR3: TGTGCCAGCAGCTCACAGGGTCCGAACACCGGGGAGCTGTTTTTT. The V and J genes are TRBV7-8 and TRBJ2-2, with D possibly being TRBD1 (6 bases). V was pared by 4 bases and J by 0 bases, with 9 bases between. The germline V gene encodes CDR1 SGHVS and CDR2 FQNEAQ. The CDR3 spans 15 residues.

The gene calls are TRBV7-9 and TRBJ2-1, with 9 bases that match TRBD2. The length of the CDR3 is 15 residues. Germline trimming cut 1 base from V and 9 bases from J; bases unmatched to any gene: 7. Per the germline V gene, CDR1 is SEHNR and CDR2 is FQNEAQ (reference sequence). In DNA, the CDR3 is TGTGCCAGCAGCTTAGGCGGGAGGGCCCGGAGTGAGCAGTTCTTC. The encoded protein is CASSLGGRARSEQFF.

V is TRBV19 and J is TRBJ2-7; D might be TRBD1 (5 bases). The CDR3 has 15 residues. Trimming took off 3 bases at V and 1 base at J, with 13 bases between the two ends. Per germline, CDR1 LNHDA and CDR2 SQIVND (reference sequence). The CDR3 DNA reads TGTGCCAGTAGTATCATCTGGGGCTCATCCTACGAGCAGTACTTC. Translation: CASSIIWGSSYEQYF.

The chain carries TRBV23-1 and TRBJ2-7; D gene ambiguous. TRBV23-1 is filed as an ORF, its function uncertain. With 2 bases removed from V and 2 bases from J, the gap between germline ends came to 7 bases. There are 13 residues in the CDR3. Written as DNA, the CDR3 is TGCGCCAGCAGTCAACACAGACCCTACGAGCAGTACTTC. Its protein product is CASSQHRPYEQYF.

The chain combines TRBV27 with TRBJ2-7; 10 bases fit TRBD1. The CDR3 sequence is 14 residues long. With 5 bases clipped from V and 2 bases from J, the junction kept 3 bases outside the gene matches. CDR1 MNHEY and CDR2 SMNVEV come from the germline V gene (reference sequence). The CDR3 sequence is CASSPGQGTYEQYF. CDR3 nucleotides: TGTGCCAGCAGTCCGGGACAGGGGACCTACGAGCAGTACTTC.

The chain carries TRBV4-1 and TRBJ2-7; D is ambiguous. V was clipped by 0 bases and J by 4 bases, with 13 bases between them. Germline V lookup: CDR1 MGHRA, CDR2 YSYEKL. This CDR3 has 15 residues. The CDR3 DNA reads TGCGCCAGCAGCCAAGACCAGGACCTTAGGTACGAGCAGTACTTC. Amino acids: CASSQDQDLRYEQYF.